Listed below are T cell receptor beta chains from one sample, sequenced in a study of cytomegalovirus exposure and HLA in healthy donors. Assay used: immunoSEQ multiplex PCR; TCRdb lists only in-frame clones, some missing. The sample lists tens of thousands of clones, around two thirds seen once, with approximately 6.3% in the top ten. Sequenced input: PBMCs. All receptors come from a man under 40 in good health and CMV-seronegative. Both conserved end residues are part of each CDR3. Fields, in order: V gene, clone size, D gene, J gene, CDR3 protein, CDR3 DNA. The D gene is left open where the match is weak. Some rows mark clone size as missing; the rest say once, few, many or name a class of expanded clone.

v_call: TRBV7-2; clone_size: NA; d_call: TRBD1; j_call: TRBJ2-1; cdr3_aa: CASSGQGAVNEQFF; cdr3_nt: TGTGCCAGCAGCGGACAGGGGGCTGTGAATGAGCAGTTCTTC
v_call: TRBV28; clone_size: NA; d_call: NA; j_call: TRBJ2-6; cdr3_aa: CASSLLDSNSGANVLTF; cdr3_nt: TGTGCCAGCAGTTTATTGGACAGTAACTCTGGGGCCAACGTCCTGACTTTC
v_call: TRBV6-6; clone_size: few; d_call: TRBD1; j_call: TRBJ1-4; cdr3_aa: CASSSRDRQNEKLFF; cdr3_nt: TGTGCCAGCAGTTCACGGGACAGACAGAATGAAAAACTGTTTTTT
v_call: TRBV5-6; clone_size: NA; d_call: NA; j_call: TRBJ1-3; cdr3_aa: CASSLWAAPGTIYF; cdr3_nt: TGTGCCAGCAGCTTGTGGGCAGCCCCAGGGACCATATATTTT
v_call: TRBV5-6; clone_size: NA; d_call: TRBD1; j_call: TRBJ1-4; cdr3_aa: CASSLQGGEKLFF; cdr3_nt: TGTGCCAGCAGCTTACAGGGGGGGGAAAAACTGTTTTTT
v_call: TRBV2; clone_size: NA; d_call: NA; j_call: TRBJ1-6; cdr3_aa: CASSQQTTYNSPLHF; cdr3_nt: TGTGCCAGCAGCCAACAAACCACCTATAATTCACCCCTCCACTTT
v_call: TRBV27; clone_size: NA; d_call: TRBD1; j_call: TRBJ2-6; cdr3_aa: CASFAGTAYSGANVLTF; cdr3_nt: TGTGCCAGCTTCGCCGGGACAGCCTACTCTGGGGCCAACGTCCTGACTTTC
v_call: TRBV6-5; clone_size: NA; d_call: TRBD1; j_call: TRBJ1-1; cdr3_aa: CASSYLRQGARTEAFF; cdr3_nt: TGTGCCAGCAGTTACCTCAGACAGGGGGCGAGAACTGAAGCTTTCTTT
v_call: TRBV7-6; clone_size: NA; d_call: TRBD1; j_call: TRBJ1-5; cdr3_aa: CASSYGQGAHRNQPQHF; cdr3_nt: TGTGCCAGCAGTTATGGACAGGGGGCGCATAGGAATCAGCCCCAGCATTTT
v_call: TRBV5-4; clone_size: NA; d_call: TRBD1; j_call: TRBJ2-5; cdr3_aa: CASSETGGEETQYF; cdr3_nt: TGTGCCAGCAGCGAGACAGGGGGGGAAGAGACCCAGTACTTC
v_call: TRBV4-1; clone_size: few; d_call: NA; j_call: TRBJ1-2; cdr3_aa: CASSQRTDLNYGYTF; cdr3_nt: TGCGCCAGCAGCCAGAGGACAGACCTTAACTATGGCTACACCTTC
v_call: TRBV5-4; clone_size: NA; d_call: NA; j_call: TRBJ2-1; cdr3_aa: CASSFGGLAVALEQFF; cdr3_nt: TGTGCCAGCAGCTTCGGGGGCCTAGCGGTGGCCCTGGAGCAGTTCTTC
v_call: TRBV6-6; clone_size: NA; d_call: TRBD1; j_call: TRBJ1-4; cdr3_aa: CASSSSGTGEKLFF; cdr3_nt: TGTGCCAGCAGTTCTTCCGGGACAGGGGAAAAACTGTTTTTT
v_call: TRBV29-1; clone_size: NA; d_call: TRBD1; j_call: TRBJ2-5; cdr3_aa: CSVGDRNQETQYF; cdr3_nt: TGCAGCGTGGGGGACAGGAACCAAGAGACCCAGTACTTC
v_call: TRBV5-1; clone_size: NA; d_call: TRBD1; j_call: TRBJ1-2; cdr3_aa: CASSLGGTANYGYTF; cdr3_nt: TGCGCCAGCAGCTTGGGTGGGACAGCTAACTATGGCTACACCTTC
v_call: TRBV10-3; clone_size: NA; d_call: TRBD2; j_call: TRBJ2-1; cdr3_aa: CAISESKVLAGENEQFF; cdr3_nt: TGTGCCATCAGTGAGTCGAAAGTACTAGCGGGAGAAAATGAGCAGTTCTTC
v_call: TRBV6-4; clone_size: NA; d_call: NA; j_call: TRBJ2-6; cdr3_aa: CASSLTGDSGANVLTF; cdr3_nt: TGTGCCAGCAGCCTTACGGGGGACTCTGGGGCCAACGTCCTGACTTTC
v_call: TRBV14; clone_size: NA; d_call: NA; j_call: TRBJ1-2; cdr3_aa: CASSQRTTGPLNGYTF; cdr3_nt: TGTGCCAGCAGCCAAAGGACGACAGGACCTCTTAATGGCTACACCTTC
v_call: TRBV30; clone_size: NA; d_call: NA; j_call: TRBJ1-2; cdr3_aa: CAWRTQGGGYTF; cdr3_nt: TGTGCCTGGAGAACACAAGGGGGAGGCTACACCTTC
v_call: TRBV28; clone_size: NA; d_call: NA; j_call: TRBJ2-7; cdr3_aa: CASSSKTTGTYEQYF; cdr3_nt: TGTGCCAGCAGTTCCAAAACGACAGGCACCTACGAGCAGTACTTC
v_call: TRBV7-9; clone_size: NA; d_call: TRBD2; j_call: TRBJ2-5; cdr3_aa: CASSFGGSETQYF; cdr3_nt: TGTGCCAGCAGCTTCGGGGGGAGTGAGACCCAGTACTTC
v_call: TRBV6-1; clone_size: NA; d_call: NA; j_call: TRBJ1-5; cdr3_aa: CASSGAADNQPQHF; cdr3_nt: TGTGCCAGCAGTGGGGCAGCGGACAATCAGCCCCAGCATTTT
v_call: TRBV10-1; clone_size: NA; d_call: TRBD1; j_call: TRBJ1-2; cdr3_aa: CASSPGGGTYGYTF; cdr3_nt: TGCGCCAGCAGCCCCGGAGGGGGCACATATGGCTACACCTTC
v_call: TRBV6-1; clone_size: NA; d_call: NA; j_call: TRBJ2-3; cdr3_aa: CASSKPGADTQYF; cdr3_nt: TGTGCCAGCAGCAAACCGGGGGCAGATACGCAGTATTTT
v_call: TRBV7-2; clone_size: once; d_call: TRBD1; j_call: TRBJ2-1; cdr3_aa: CASSLGGTGGLSEQFF; cdr3_nt: TGTGCCAGCAGCTTAGGAGGGACAGGGGGGCTCAGTGAGCAGTTCTTC
v_call: TRBV18; clone_size: NA; d_call: NA; j_call: TRBJ2-5; cdr3_aa: CASSPGLQETQYF; cdr3_nt: TGTGCCAGCTCACCAGGGCTCCAAGAGACCCAGTACTTC
v_call: TRBV18; clone_size: NA; d_call: NA; j_call: TRBJ2-7; cdr3_aa: CASSPSGQGLYEQYF; cdr3_nt: TGTGCCAGCTCACCATCTGGGCAGGGGTTGTACGAGCAGTACTTC
v_call: TRBV6-1; clone_size: NA; d_call: NA; j_call: TRBJ1-2; cdr3_aa: CASSVGAENYGYPF; cdr3_nt: TGTGCCAGCAGTGTGGGGGCGGAGAACTATGGCTACCCCTTC
v_call: TRBV6-6; clone_size: NA; d_call: NA; j_call: TRBJ1-2; cdr3_aa: CTSSYLSGTPFYGYTF; cdr3_nt: TGTACCAGCAGTTACTTGAGTGGGACACCCTTCTATGGCTACACCTTC
v_call: TRBV2; clone_size: NA; d_call: NA; j_call: TRBJ1-4; cdr3_aa: CASRGGDATNEKLFF; cdr3_nt: TGTGCCAGCAGAGGGGGGGATGCAACTAATGAAAAACTGTTTTTT
v_call: TRBV7-9; clone_size: NA; d_call: TRBD1; j_call: TRBJ2-1; cdr3_aa: CASRRTGRNEQFF; cdr3_nt: TGTGCCAGCAGAAGGACAGGGAGGAATGAGCAGTTCTTC
v_call: TRBV7-9; clone_size: NA; d_call: NA; j_call: TRBJ2-4; cdr3_aa: CASSLTALAKNIQYF; cdr3_nt: TGTGCCAGCAGCTTAACAGCCCTAGCCAAAAACATTCAGTACTTC
v_call: TRBV6-5; clone_size: NA; d_call: TRBD1; j_call: TRBJ2-7; cdr3_aa: CASRVGQGISYEQYF; cdr3_nt: TGTGCCAGCAGGGTGGGACAGGGCATATCCTACGAGCAGTACTTC
v_call: TRBV5-1; clone_size: once; d_call: NA; j_call: TRBJ1-2; cdr3_aa: CASSEGQNGYTF; cdr3_nt: TGCGCCAGCAGCGAAGGACAGAATGGCTACACCTTC
v_call: TRBV11-1; clone_size: NA; d_call: NA; j_call: TRBJ2-2; cdr3_aa: CASTTGGGDGELFF; cdr3_nt: TGTGCCAGCACTACAGGGGGGGGTGACGGGGAGCTGTTTTTT
v_call: TRBV6-1; clone_size: few; d_call: TRBD1; j_call: TRBJ1-1; cdr3_aa: CASSEGRTGGSGTEAFF; cdr3_nt: TGTGCCAGCAGTGAAGGGCGGACAGGGGGGAGTGGAACTGAAGCTTTCTTT
v_call: TRBV18; clone_size: NA; d_call: NA; j_call: TRBJ2-1; cdr3_aa: CASSPLTGSAYNEQFF; cdr3_nt: TGTGCCAGCTCACCACTTACAGGGTCCGCCTACAATGAGCAGTTCTTC
v_call: TRBV12-5; clone_size: NA; d_call: TRBD1; j_call: TRBJ1-1; cdr3_aa: CASGKGQGPNTEAFF; cdr3_nt: TGTGCTAGTGGAAAAGGACAGGGCCCGAACACTGAAGCTTTCTTT
v_call: TRBV18; clone_size: NA; d_call: NA; j_call: TRBJ2-7; cdr3_aa: CASSPPSTGKAHEQYF; cdr3_nt: TGTGCCAGCTCACCACCGTCGACTGGAAAGGCACACGAGCAGTACTTC
v_call: TRBV19; clone_size: once; d_call: TRBD1; j_call: TRBJ1-6; cdr3_aa: CASSRGTGGNSPLHF; cdr3_nt: TGTGCCAGTAGTCGAGGGACAGGGGGCAATTCACCCCTCCACTTT
v_call: TRBV6-1; clone_size: NA; d_call: NA; j_call: TRBJ2-1; cdr3_aa: CASSEAVYNEQFF; cdr3_nt: TGTGCCAGCAGTGAAGCCGTATACAATGAGCAGTTCTTC
v_call: TRBV2; clone_size: once; d_call: NA; j_call: TRBJ2-2; cdr3_aa: CASRVSTGELFF; cdr3_nt: TGTGCCAGCAGAGTTAGTACCGGGGAGCTGTTTTTT
v_call: TRBV6-6; clone_size: NA; d_call: TRBD1; j_call: TRBJ2-7; cdr3_aa: CASRPGGQGFHEQYF; cdr3_nt: TGTGCCAGCAGGCCCGGGGGACAGGGGTTCCACGAGCAGTACTTC
v_call: TRBV5-1; clone_size: NA; d_call: TRBD1; j_call: TRBJ1-1; cdr3_aa: CASSLDRRQGLIDTEAFF; cdr3_nt: TGCGCCAGCAGCTTGGATCGTCGACAGGGTTTAATCGACACTGAAGCTTTCTTT
v_call: TRBV30; clone_size: NA; d_call: NA; j_call: TRBJ1-1; cdr3_aa: CAWDMGATEAFF; cdr3_nt: TGTGCCTGGGACATGGGGGCCACTGAAGCTTTCTTT
v_call: TRBV15; clone_size: few; d_call: TRBD1; j_call: TRBJ1-5; cdr3_aa: CATSRDPRDSSNQPQHF; cdr3_nt: TGTGCCACCAGCAGAGATCCCCGGGACAGTAGCAATCAGCCCCAGCATTTT
v_call: TRBV7-3; clone_size: NA; d_call: NA; j_call: TRBJ2-2; cdr3_aa: CASSQSNLAGELFF; cdr3_nt: TGTGCCAGCAGCCAAAGCAACCTGGCCGGGGAGCTGTTTTTT
v_call: TRBV5-5; clone_size: few; d_call: NA; j_call: TRBJ2-4; cdr3_aa: CASSLPGLAKNIQYF; cdr3_nt: TGTGCCAGCAGCTTGCCAGGTCTGGCCAAAAACATTCAGTACTTC
v_call: TRBV6-5; clone_size: once; d_call: NA; j_call: TRBJ2-5; cdr3_aa: CASSPGAGWKETQYF; cdr3_nt: TGTGCCAGCAGCCCTGGGGCGGGATGGAAAGAGACCCAGTACTTC
v_call: TRBV10-1; clone_size: NA; d_call: NA; j_call: TRBJ2-7; cdr3_aa: CASSAGNEQYF; cdr3_nt: TGCGCCAGCAGTGCCGGGAATGAGCAGTACTTC
v_call: TRBV19; clone_size: medium-sized; d_call: NA; j_call: TRBJ2-4; cdr3_aa: CASSKPQGLAKNIQYF; cdr3_nt: TGTGCCAGTAGTAAACCTCAGGGGCTAGCCAAAAACATTCAGTACTTC
v_call: TRBV5-1; clone_size: NA; d_call: NA; j_call: TRBJ2-1; cdr3_aa: CASSLDGRTYNEQFF; cdr3_nt: TGCGCCAGCAGCTTGGATGGGAGAACCTACAATGAGCAGTTCTTC
v_call: TRBV28; clone_size: few; d_call: TRBD1; j_call: TRBJ1-4; cdr3_aa: CASTYLVGQGRGNRKLFF; cdr3_nt: TGTGCCAGCACTTATTTGGTCGGACAGGGCAGGGGAAATCGAAAACTGTTTTTT
v_call: TRBV10-3; clone_size: few; d_call: NA; j_call: TRBJ1-1; cdr3_aa: CAISESYSGGGAFF; cdr3_nt: TGTGCCATCAGTGAGTCGTATAGCGGGGGTGGCGCTTTCTTT
v_call: TRBV10-2; clone_size: NA; d_call: TRBD1; j_call: TRBJ2-1; cdr3_aa: CASSEDLGQGPASYNEQFF; cdr3_nt: TGCGCCAGCAGTGAGGATTTGGGACAGGGGCCCGCCTCCTACAATGAGCAGTTCTTC